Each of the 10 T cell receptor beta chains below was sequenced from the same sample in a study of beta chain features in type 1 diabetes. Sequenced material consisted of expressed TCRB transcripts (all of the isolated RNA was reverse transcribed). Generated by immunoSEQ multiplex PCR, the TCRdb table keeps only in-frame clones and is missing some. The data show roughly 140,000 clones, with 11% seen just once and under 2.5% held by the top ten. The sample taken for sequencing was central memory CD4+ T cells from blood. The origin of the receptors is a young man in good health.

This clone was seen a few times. DNA for the CDR3: TGTGCCAGCAGCTTAGACGGTCTCTTTGGGGAGCTGTTTTTT. Translating gives CASSLDGLFGELFF. The V gene is TRBV7-2, the J gene TRBJ2-2, with D unclear. Germline CDR1 is SGHTA and CDR2 is FQGNSA. The CDR3 runs 14 residues. The ends were cut back, 1 base at V and 8 bases at J, with 11 bases in the middle.

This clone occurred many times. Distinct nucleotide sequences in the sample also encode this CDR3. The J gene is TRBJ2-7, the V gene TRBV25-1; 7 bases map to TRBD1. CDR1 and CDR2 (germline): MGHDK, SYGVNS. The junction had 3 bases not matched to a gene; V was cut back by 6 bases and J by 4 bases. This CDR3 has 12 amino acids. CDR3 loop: CASRGQLYEQYF. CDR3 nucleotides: TGTGCCAGCAGGGGACAGCTGTACGAGCAGTACTTC.

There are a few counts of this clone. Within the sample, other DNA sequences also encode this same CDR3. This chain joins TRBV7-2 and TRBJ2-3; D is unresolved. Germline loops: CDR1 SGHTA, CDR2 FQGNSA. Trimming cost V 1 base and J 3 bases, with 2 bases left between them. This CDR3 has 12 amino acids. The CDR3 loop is CASSLGTDTQYF. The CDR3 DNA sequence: TGTGCCAGCAGCTTAGGGACAGATACGCAGTATTTT. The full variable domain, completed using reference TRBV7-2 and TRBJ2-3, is GAGVSQSPSNKVTEKGKDVELRCDPISGHTALYWYRQSLGQGLEFLIYFQGNSAPDKSGLPSDRFSAERTGGSVSTLTIQRTQQEDSAVYLCASSLGTDTQYFGPGTRLTVL.

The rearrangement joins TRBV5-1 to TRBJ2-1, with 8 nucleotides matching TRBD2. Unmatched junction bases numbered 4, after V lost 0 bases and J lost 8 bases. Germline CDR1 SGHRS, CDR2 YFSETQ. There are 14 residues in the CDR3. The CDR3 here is CASSLAPAGDEQFF. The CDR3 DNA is TGCGCCAGCAGCTTGGCCCCAGCGGGAGATGAGCAGTTCTTC. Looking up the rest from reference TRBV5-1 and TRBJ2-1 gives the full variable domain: KAGVTQTPRYLIKTRGQQVTLSCSPISGHRSVSWYQQTPGQGLQFLFEYFSETQRNKGNFPGRFSGRQFSNSRSEMNVSTLELGDSALYLCASSLAPAGDEQFFGPGTRLTVL.

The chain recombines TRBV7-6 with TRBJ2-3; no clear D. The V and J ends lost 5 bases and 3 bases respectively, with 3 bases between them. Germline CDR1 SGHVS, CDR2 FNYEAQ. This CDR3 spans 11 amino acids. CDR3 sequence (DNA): TGTGCCAGCAGCACGACAGATACGCAGTATTTT. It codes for CASSTTDTQYF.

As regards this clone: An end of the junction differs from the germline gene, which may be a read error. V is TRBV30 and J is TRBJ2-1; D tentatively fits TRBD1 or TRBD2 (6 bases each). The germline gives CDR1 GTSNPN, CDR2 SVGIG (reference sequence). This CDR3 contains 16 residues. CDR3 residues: CAWTPGWGASHNEQFF. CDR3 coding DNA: TGTGCCTGGACCCCCGGGTGGGGGGCCTCCCACAATGAGCAGTTCTTC. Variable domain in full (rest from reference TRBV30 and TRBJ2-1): SQTIHQWPATLVQPVGSPLSLECTVEGTSNPNLYWYRQAAGRGLQLLFYSVGIGQISSEVPQNLSASRPQDRQFILSSKKLLLSDSGFYLCAWTPGWGASHNEQFFGPGTRLTVL.

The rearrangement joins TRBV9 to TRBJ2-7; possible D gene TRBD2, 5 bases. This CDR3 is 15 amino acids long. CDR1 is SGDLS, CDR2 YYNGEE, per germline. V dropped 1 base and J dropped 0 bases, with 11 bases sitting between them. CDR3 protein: CASSVSATSSYEQYF. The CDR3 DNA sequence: TGTGCCAGCAGCGTATCGGCTACTAGCTCCTACGAGCAGTACTTC. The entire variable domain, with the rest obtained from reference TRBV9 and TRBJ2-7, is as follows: DSGVTQTPKHLITATGQRVTLRCSPRSGDLSVYWYQQSLDQGLQFLIQYYNGEERAKGNILERFSAQQFPDLHSELNLSSLELGDSALYFCASSVSATSSYEQYFGPGTRLTVT.

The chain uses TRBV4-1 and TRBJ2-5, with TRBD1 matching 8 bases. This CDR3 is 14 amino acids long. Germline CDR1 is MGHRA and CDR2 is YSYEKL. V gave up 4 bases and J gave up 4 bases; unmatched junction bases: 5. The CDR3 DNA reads TGCGCCAGCAGCCGTCCGACAGGGGCAGAGACCCAGTACTTC. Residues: CASSRPTGAETQYF.

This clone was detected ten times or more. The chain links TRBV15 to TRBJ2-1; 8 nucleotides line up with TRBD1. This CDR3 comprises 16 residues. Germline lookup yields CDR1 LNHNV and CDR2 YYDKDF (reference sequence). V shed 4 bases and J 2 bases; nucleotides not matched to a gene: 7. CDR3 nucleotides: TGTGCCACCAGCACACTCGGGACAGGCACCTACAATGAGCAGTTCTTC. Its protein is CATSTLGTGTYNEQFF.

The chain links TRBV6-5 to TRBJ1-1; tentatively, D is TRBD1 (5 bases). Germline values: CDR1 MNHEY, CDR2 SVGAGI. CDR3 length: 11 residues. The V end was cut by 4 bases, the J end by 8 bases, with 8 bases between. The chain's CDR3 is CASSSKGEAFF. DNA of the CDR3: TGTGCCAGCAGTTCGAAGGGGGAAGCTTTCTTT.